Here is one TCR beta chain with its context. This clone appeared a few times. This clone's antigen is unknown. One base away there is no much larger clone; base qualities are not given. TCRbeta CDR3 regions were amplified from genomic DNA by means of the immunoSEQ Assay, a bias-controlled multiplex PCR. On the authors' methods: Within the assay, amplification of reference gene primers was used to estimate how many nucleated cells each sample contained. To quantify the absolute abundance of each unique TCRbeta CDR3 rearrangement, sequence reads were collapsed and filtered. For each sample, productive Simpson clonality was calculated as the square root of Simpson's diversity index over productive rearrangements. TCRdb stores this immuneACCESS table with in-frame sequences only. Part of the clones is absent; in the studies checked, under half of the shortfall reflects unresolved V genes, and no reason is known for the rest. Clone size and the V and J calls come from that table; the DNA yielded D and trimming. This sample comprises a few hundred thousand clones, roughly 90% of them detected only once. In total, the top ten clones hold 1.9% of the sample.

There are 13 amino acids in the CDR3, from cysteine to phenylalanine inclusive. Solely the CDR3 DNA is kept, with 39 bases framed from the first base. According to the germline V gene, CDR1 reads SGHTA and CDR2 reads FQGNSA. At the junction V is shortened by 0 bases and J by 4 bases, with 7 bases in between. The data were obtained in a study of blood T cell repertoires in COVID-19 (dated by TCRdb to 2019 to 2021). Some background on the complete study: Samples from collaborators originated in the United States, Italy and Spain and spanned both the acute and convalescent phases of COVID-19. The prospective study material was composed of cDNA or gDNA derived from T cells, B-cell-depleted T cells, or PBMCs. Subjects who had been exposed to COVID-19, were actively infected with it, or had recovered from it provided the deeply sampled blood TCRbeta repertoires that made up the dataset. The repertoires were released in a freely available public database intended as a resource for research on the immune response to SARS-CoV-2. Samples were obtained from the ongoing ImmuneRACE study (first 160 participants) and from 1,254 subjects provided by 6 global collaborators. Nearly every sample came with metadata listing a de-identified subject ID, COVID-19 status, age in years and sex. Where HLA class I and class II types were available, the types were taken from metadata supplied by the sample provider, not from assay-based typing. What the study reported, not specific to this receptor: How much clinical and demographic metadata was included differed by source and by participant, and the metadata was provided uncurated.

Enrolling through a virtual design, the prospective study's participants ranged in age from about 18 to 89 years and lived across around 25 United States geographic areas. In the prospective study, participants were assigned to cohorts based on the clinical history participants reported in a screening survey and a study questionnaire. For ImmuneRACE Cohort 3, a participant was defined as recovered based on two consecutive negative NP/OP PCR tests, clearance by a healthcare professional, or resolution of symptoms. Mobile phlebotomists in the prospective study collected whole blood, serum and a nasopharyngeal or oropharyngeal swab from every participant. Over a roughly 2-month period, participants in the prospective study had the option of providing additional blood draws and questionnaires. Blood samples from the prospective study were shipped frozen or at room temperature prior to DNA extraction.

The V gene is TRBV7-2 and the J gene is TRBJ2-7; too little of a D gene remains to name it. This TCR was sampled from a woman aged 60-75 years who had recovered from COVID-19. Sequences were obtained from PBMCs or T cells enriched from blood (not recorded which). The DNA sequence follows: TGTGCCAGCAGCTTAGCGCGGTCTTACGAGCAGTACTTC. Translation gives CASSLARSYEQYF.